Listed below are T cell receptor beta chains from one sample, sequenced in a study of OX40 agonist ivuxolimab in advanced cancers. Clones were read by immunoSEQ multiplex PCR, and TCRdb kept only the in-frame ones, dropping some. The table records about 83,000 clones, about 89% of them present only once. The sample consisted of CD4+ or CD8+ T cells sorted from blood, taken in a trial of the OX40 agonist ivuxolimab. The receptors originated from an adult with an advanced solid tumor such as melanoma, head and neck, liver or kidney cancer. The conserved cysteine and the conserved F or W are not part of the CDR3 here. The order of the fields is D gene, V gene, J gene, CDR3 protein. The D gene is left open where the match is weak.

TRBD1	TRBV28	TRBJ1-4	ASSFGRDRTTNLYEKLF
NA	TRBV28	TRBJ1-2	ASNRDFGYT
NA	TRBV30	TRBJ1-5	AWSVSPRGHPQH
NA	TRBV12-2	TRBJ1-2	ASRPTGNRAVSDYGYT
NA	TRBV4-2	TRBJ2-4	ASSQSGEAAKNIQY
NA	TRBV28	TRBJ2-3	ASTKGGLRTDTQY
NA	TRBV28	TRBJ2-7	ASSLYLPGGDYEQY
NA	TRBV4-1	TRBJ1-5	ASSQTGNQPQH
NA	TRBV9	TRBJ2-1	ASSVGDFNEQF
NA	TRBV5-6	TRBJ1-2	ASSLGTGDGGGYT
TRBD1	TRBV18	TRBJ1-2	ASSADLGTGHYYGYT
TRBD1	TRBV27	TRBJ1-2	ASSLSGGLYYGYT
TRBD1	TRBV15	TRBJ1-5	ATSREPTGTEDQTGQPQH
NA	TRBV30	TRBJ1-5	AWSKATHQPQH
NA	TRBV9	TRBJ2-1	ASSPSGDYNEQF
NA	TRBV11-3	TRBJ1-3	ASSLGGRGHFSGNTIY
NA	TRBV28	TRBJ2-3	ASTLGLSYPDTQY
TRBD2	TRBV27	TRBJ2-1	ASSLSKGEGYNEQF
TRBD2	TRBV28	TRBJ2-2	ASSFGTSGAGELF
NA	TRBV19	TRBJ1-5	ASSIRDGGQPQH
NA	TRBV4-1	TRBJ1-5	ASSQGSIKNQPQH
NA	TRBV4-2	TRBJ1-5	ASSESPGRRQPQH
NA	TRBV7-3	TRBJ1-6	ASSLMGGANSPLH
NA	TRBV30	TRBJ2-1	AWSWSPTGNEQF